The rows below give T cell receptor beta chains drawn from one sample of a study of T cell changes during pregnancy in multiple sclerosis. Profiled with immunoSEQ multiplex PCR; TCRdb holds only in-frame clones, not every one. The sample includes 100,000 or so clones, nearly 95% of them seen just once. The material was peripheral blood, obtained after pregnancy. The receptors were sampled from a female donor in good health, enrolled as a control in a pregnancy study. CDR3s include the opening cysteine and the closing phenylalanine or tryptophan. D genes are given only for firm matches. For some rows the clone size is stated as once, few or many, or as a class when expanded; others skip it.

clone_size	v_call	j_call	d_call	cdr3_nt	cdr3_aa
.	TRBV5-1	TRBJ2-3	TRBD1	TGCGCCAGCAGCTTGACCGGACAGGCCATCACAGATACGCAGTATTTT	CASSLTGQAITDTQYF
.	TRBV28	TRBJ2-7	TRBD2	TGTGCCAGCTGCGGCCTAGCGGGTAACTACGAGCAGTACTTC	CASCGLAGNYEQYF
.	TRBV19	TRBJ2-3	TRBD1	TGTGCCAGTAGTCCCAGGGACAGGGGGGATACGCAGTATTTT	CASSPRDRGDTQYF
.	TRBV6-5	TRBJ1-2	.	TGTGCCAGCAGTCAGGGTGCCTATGGCTACACCTTC	CASSQGAYGYTF
.	TRBV9	TRBJ1-5	TRBD1	TGTGCCAGCAGCGTAGGGGCAGGGGGCGAGGGTCAGCCCCAGCATTTT	CASSVGAGGEGQPQHF
.	TRBV7-9	TRBJ2-3	.	TGTGCCAGCACCTTAGTAATCGGAGACACAGATACGCAGTATTTT	CASTLVIGDTDTQYF
.	TRBV2	TRBJ2-5	.	TGTGCCAGCAGGGGCGACCAAGAGACCCAGTACTTC	CASRGDQETQYF
.	TRBV14	TRBJ2-5	.	TGTGCCAGCAGCCAAGAAGGCAGGGTAGTGACCCAGTACTTC	CASSQEGRVVTQYF
.	TRBV5-1	TRBJ2-1	.	TGCGCCAGCAGTAGGGACTCAGACCTCTACAATGAGCAGTTCTTC	CASSRDSDLYNEQFF
.	TRBV28	TRBJ1-3	TRBD1	TGTGCCAGCAGTTTAAACAGGGGAGGAAACACCATATATTTT	CASSLNRGGNTIYF
.	TRBV11-2	TRBJ1-4	TRBD1	TGTGCCAGCAGCTTGCAGGGGGCAACTAATGAAAAACTGTTTTTT	CASSLQGATNEKLFF
.	TRBV2	TRBJ2-5	.	TGTGCCAGCAGCTCTGGGACTTCCGAGACCCAGTACTTC	CASSSGTSETQYF
.	TRBV11-2	TRBJ2-1	.	TGTGCCAGCAGTCCCGACTGGTGGTCTGTGCAGTTCTTC	CASSPDWWSVQFF
.	TRBV28	TRBJ2-5	.	TGTGCCAGCAGTGACAGGTTCTCCAGCCAAGAGACCCAGTACTTC	CASSDRFSSQETQYF
.	TRBV7-2	TRBJ2-1	.	TGTGCCAGCACCCGTAGCGCGGGTGAGCAGTTCTTC	CASTRSAGEQFF
medium-sized	TRBV7-9	TRBJ2-1	.	TGTGCCAGCAGCTCGACTCTCACGGCCTACAATGAGCAGTTCTTC	CASSSTLTAYNEQFF
.	TRBV27	TRBJ2-7	.	TGTGCCAGCAAGGTGTACAGGGAGAATAGCTACGAGCAGTACTTC	CASKVYRENSYEQYF
.	TRBV7-9	TRBJ2-2	.	TGTGCCAGCAGCCCTGACAGAGGGGAGCTGTTTTTT	CASSPDRGELFF
.	TRBV29-1	TRBJ2-5	.	TGCAGCGTTGAAGTATCCGGGACCCAGTACTTC	CSVEVSGTQYF
.	TRBV5-1	TRBJ2-7	TRBD1	TGCGCCAGCAGCTTAAAGGGACAGGACGACGAGCAGTACTTC	CASSLKGQDDEQYF
.	TRBV28	TRBJ2-7	TRBD1	TGTGCCAGCAGTAAGCCGGGACAGGCTAACTACGAGCAGTACTTC	CASSKPGQANYEQYF
once	TRBV21-1	TRBJ2-7	.	TGTGCCAGCAGCAAAAGGGAGGGACTTACTACGCAGTACTTC	CASSKREGLTTQYF
.	TRBV25-1	TRBJ1-1	.	TGTGCCAGCAGTGATTCCGGGGTGAACACTGAAGCTTTCTTT	CASSDSGVNTEAFF
.	TRBV27	TRBJ1-2	TRBD1	TGTGCCAGCAGGCCCGGGACAGAGAACTATGGCTACACCTTC	CASRPGTENYGYTF
.	TRBV6-5	TRBJ2-7	TRBD1	TGTGCCAGCAGTTCCCACAGGGGGCTGAACTACGAGCAGTACTTC	CASSSHRGLNYEQYF
.	TRBV6-1	TRBJ2-7	TRBD1	TGTGCCAGCAGTGGTGGGACAGGGGGACCGGAAGAGCAGTACTTC	CASSGGTGGPEEQYF
few	TRBV28	TRBJ2-7	.	TGTGCCAGCAGTTTGTACTCCTACGAGCAGTACTTC	CASSLYSYEQYF